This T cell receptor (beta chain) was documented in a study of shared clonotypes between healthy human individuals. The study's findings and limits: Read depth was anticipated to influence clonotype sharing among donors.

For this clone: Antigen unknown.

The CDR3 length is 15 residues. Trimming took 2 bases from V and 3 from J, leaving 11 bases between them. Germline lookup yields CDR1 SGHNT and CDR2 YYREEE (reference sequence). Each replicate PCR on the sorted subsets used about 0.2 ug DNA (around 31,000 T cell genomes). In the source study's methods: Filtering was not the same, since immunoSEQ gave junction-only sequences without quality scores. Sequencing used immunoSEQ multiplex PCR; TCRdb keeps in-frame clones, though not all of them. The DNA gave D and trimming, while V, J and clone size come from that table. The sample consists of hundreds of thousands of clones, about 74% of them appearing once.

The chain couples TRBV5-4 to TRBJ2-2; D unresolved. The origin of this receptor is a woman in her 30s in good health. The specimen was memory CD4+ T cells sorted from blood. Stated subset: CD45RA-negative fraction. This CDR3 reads CASSFVLSHTGELFF. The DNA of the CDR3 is TGTGCCAGCAGCTTTGTCCTCTCCCACACCGGGGAGCTGTTTTTT.